The 27 T cell receptor beta chains below were found in one sample sequenced in a study of blood T cell repertoires in COVID-19 (dated by TCRdb to between 2020 and 2021). The library was generated by the immunoSEQ multiplex PCR assay. This is the immuneACCESS table as TCRdb keeps it, with only in-frame sequences that have V and J called. A part of the clones is gone; compared with another copy, unresolved V genes explain less than half, and the rest is unexplained. Across this sample there are about 90,000 clones, with around 90% seen only once. Roughly 15% of the sample goes to the ten largest clones. The sample taken for sequencing was peripheral blood. Receptor source: a male donor with acute or convalescent COVID-19.

This clone was seen ten or more times. The V call is TRBV27, the J call TRBJ2-5, with 13 positions matching TRBD2. The germline CDR1 and CDR2 sequences are MNHEY and SMNVEV (reference sequence). The CDR3 loop spans 19 amino acids. V was pared by 0 bases and J by 3 bases, with 10 bases of the junction left unmatched. The CDR3 region is CASSLSNPLGLAGEETQYF. DNA for the CDR3: TGTGCCAGCAGTTTATCCAACCCCCTAGGACTAGCGGGGGAAGAGACCCAGTACTTC.

This clone appeared a few times. The chain has TRBV6-5 and TRBJ1-1; D is undetermined. Looked up from germline, CDR1 is MNHEY and CDR2 is SVGAGI. V lost 3 bases to trimming and J lost 0 bases, with 8 bases between them. The CDR3 length is 14 residues. The CDR3 nucleotides are TGTGCCAGCAGTTATCGACTGCTGAACACTGAAGCTTTCTTT. This sequence encodes CASSYRLLNTEAFF.

In its sample, this clone was seen a few times. V is TRBV2 and J is TRBJ2-2; 7 bases are a match to TRBD1. The length of the CDR3 is 15 residues. Germline CDR1 and CDR2: SNHLY and FYNNEI. V was pared by 4 bases and J by 5 bases, with 7 bases of the junction left unmatched. The CDR3 reads CASSGDRARTGELFF. In DNA, the CDR3 is TGTGCCAGCAGTGGCGACAGGGCGCGGACCGGGGAGCTGTTTTTT. Filled out from reference TRBV2 and TRBJ2-2, the complete variable domain reads EPEVTQTPSHQVTQMGQEVILRCVPISNHLYFYWYRQILGQKVEFLVSFYNNEISEKSEIFDDQFSVERPDGSNFTLKIRSTKLEDSAMYFCASSGDRARTGELFFGEGSRLTVL.

This chain uses TRBV19 with TRBJ1-6, with 9 positions matching TRBD1. Germline CDR1 is LNHDA and CDR2 is SQIVND (reference sequence). J lost 5 bases, V lost 6 bases, and 11 bases had no gene match. This CDR3 has 17 amino acids. The CDR3 DNA follows: TGTGCCAGTAGCCCCCTGGGACAGGGAGTCAATAATTCACCCCTCCACTTT. Its protein is CASSPLGQGVNNSPLHF.

The V and J genes are TRBV4-2 and TRBJ1-6; D is possibly TRBD1 (6 bases). The CDR3 is 15 residues long. V was pared by 4 bases and J by 7 bases, with 14 bases between. Germline-derived CDR1 and CDR2 are LGHNA and YNFKEQ. The CDR3 coding sequence is TGTGCCAGCAGCCTTATGGCAGGGGAGAATTCACCCCTCCACTTT. Amino acid sequence: CASSLMAGENSPLHF.

The gene calls are TRBV7-2 and TRBJ2-1; D may be TRBD1 (6 bases). CDR1 SGHTA and CDR2 FQGNSA come from the germline V gene. This CDR3 spans 15 amino acids. V dropped 0 bases and J dropped 2 bases, with 8 bases sitting between them. Written as DNA, the CDR3 is TGTGCCAGCAGCTTAGCCCAGGGGACCTACAATGAGCAGTTCTTC. Its translation: CASSLAQGTYNEQFF.

This clone was seen a single time. The CDR3 sequence: CAWSVQGRTLHF. The CDR3 nucleotides are TGTGCCTGGAGTGTACAGGGGAGGACCCTCCACTTT. This chain joins TRBV30 and TRBJ1-6, with 7 bases aligning to TRBD1. Germline CDR1 and CDR2: GTSNPN and SVGIG (reference sequence). This CDR3 is 12 amino acids long. V trimming: 0 bases; J trimming: 14 bases; junction bases outside the gene matches: 4.

The CDR3 spells CASSTTGTGTGEQYF. CDR3 in DNA: TGCGCCAGCAGTACAACCGGGACAGGGACGGGCGAGCAGTACTTC. V gene TRBV5-1 combines with J gene TRBJ2-7; 9 nucleotides match TRBD1. V shed 5 bases, J shed 6 bases, and the junction held 12 bases outside the gene matches. Germline V CDR1 and CDR2: SGHRS, YFSETQ. This CDR3 has 15 amino acids.

The chain uses TRBV9 and TRBJ1-2; 7 nucleotides line up with TRBD1. V was pared by 7 bases and J by 0 bases, with 6 bases of the junction left unmatched. Germline-derived CDR1 and CDR2 are SGDLS and YYNGEE. The CDR3 loop spans 14 amino acids. This CDR3 reads CASGDSSPNYGYTF. In DNA, the CDR3 is TGTGCCAGCGGGGACAGTAGCCCTAACTATGGCTACACCTTC.

This sequence joins TRBV15 and TRBJ2-7; weak D call: TRBD2 (5 bases). The germline V gene encodes CDR1 LNHNV and CDR2 YYDKDF (reference sequence). Trimming pared 3 bases from V and 6 bases from J, leaving 21 bases between. The length of the CDR3 is 16 residues. CDR3 nucleotides: TGTGCCACCAGCAGGAGGCTCGAGGGCCGAGCCCCCGAGCAGTACTTC. This gives the protein CATSRRLEGRAPEQYF.

The rearrangement uses TRBV11-2 and TRBJ2-3; 9 bases map to TRBD2. Trimming cost V 5 bases and J 0 bases; bases outside gene matches: 9. Germline V gives CDR1 SGHAT, CDR2 FQNNGV. The CDR3 totals 17 residues. The CDR3 loop is CASSPRVAGVSTDTQYF. CDR3 nucleotide sequence: TGTGCCAGCAGCCCTAGAGTAGCGGGGGTGAGCACAGATACGCAGTATTTT.

The chain joins TRBV27 to TRBJ2-1; the D gene is possibly TRBD2 (6 bases). CDR1 is MNHEY and CDR2 is SMNVEV in the germline V gene (reference sequence). The CDR3 consists of 16 residues. Trimming left V 3 bases short and J 0 bases short, with 12 bases between. The CDR3 is CASSFNSGFSYNEQFF. The CDR3 DNA is TGTGCCAGCAGTTTTAATAGCGGCTTCTCCTACAATGAGCAGTTCTTC.

V gene TRBV7-2 combines with J gene TRBJ1-5, with D perhaps TRBD1 (5 bases). Trimming shortened V by 3 bases and J by 7 bases, and 13 bases separated the two germline ends. The germline CDR1 and CDR2 sequences are SGHTA and FQGNSA. This CDR3 contains 14 residues. CDR3 loop: CASSFQGGGQPQHF. The CDR3 DNA reads TGTGCCAGCAGCTTCCAGGGAGGAGGGCAGCCCCAGCATTTT.

The genes are TRBV6-1 and TRBJ1-2; maybe TRBD1 (5 bases). The V end was cut by 2 bases, the J end by 4 bases, with 11 bases between. The CDR3 consists of 14 residues. Germline V gives CDR1 MNHNS, CDR2 SASEGT. CDR3 loop: CASSETGIIYGYTF. The CDR3 coding sequence is TGTGCCAGCAGTGAAACAGGTATCATCTATGGCTACACCTTC.

The chain combines TRBV5-1 with TRBJ2-1; 11 nucleotides agree with TRBD1. CDR3 length: 17 residues. The V gene's germline CDR1 is SGHRS and CDR2 YFSETQ. The V segment lost 0 bases and the J segment 7 bases; nucleotides outside the gene matches: 9. The CDR3 nucleotides read TGCGCCAGCAGCTTGGCGGGAGGACAGGGGGCGCGGAATGAGCAGTTCTTC. Amino acids: CASSLAGGQGARNEQFF.

The V gene is TRBV7-9, the J gene TRBJ1-4, with 7 bases matching TRBD1. The CDR3 spans 14 residues. V was pared by 6 bases and J by 5 bases, with 6 bases of the junction left unmatched. Germline V CDR1 and CDR2: SEHNR, FQNEAQ (reference sequence). The CDR3 nucleotides are TGTGCCAGCAGTTTTGGGACAGACAATGAAAAACTGTTTTTT. Translating it yields CASSFGTDNEKLFF.

The genes are TRBV10-2 and TRBJ2-5, with 10 bases fitting TRBD2. Trimming at V came to 5 bases and at J to 7 bases, leaving 7 bases not matched to a gene. Per the germline V gene, CDR1 is WSHSY and CDR2 is SAAADI. This CDR3 spans 14 amino acids. CDR3 in DNA: TGCGCCAGCAGTTCTCAGCGGGGGGGAGGGACCCAGTACTTC. This translates into CASSSQRGGGTQYF.

This chain links TRBV7-9 with TRBJ1-1; the D is unclear. The V end was cut by 2 bases, the J end by 0 bases, with 7 bases between. The CDR3 has 14 amino acids. The germline V gene has CDR1 SEHNR and CDR2 FQNEAQ (reference sequence). CDR3 sequence: CASSLNQVNTEAFF. The DNA of the CDR3 is TGTGCCAGCAGCTTAAATCAGGTGAACACTGAAGCTTTCTTT.

V is TRBV24-1 and J is TRBJ2-2; 8 bases line up with TRBD2. The CDR3 spans 16 residues. V lost 3 bases, J lost 3 bases, and 5 bases stayed unmatched. Per germline, CDR1 KGHDR and CDR2 SFDVKD. CDR3 nucleotides: TGTGCCACCAGTGATAGGCTAGCGGGTCACACCGGGGAGCTGTTTTTT. Translating gives CATSDRLAGHTGELFF.

The J gene is TRBJ1-2, the V gene TRBV7-6, with TRBD1 identical over 8 bases. V was clipped by 6 bases and J by 7 bases; unmatched bases: 7. The germline CDR1 and CDR2 sequences are SGHVS and FNYEAQ. This CDR3 spans 13 amino acids. The CDR3 spells CASSLGTGGGYTF. For the CDR3, the DNA is TGTGCCAGCAGTCTCGGGACAGGTGGTGGCTACACCTTC. Filled out from reference TRBV7-6 and TRBJ1-2, the complete variable domain reads GAGVSQSPRYKVTKRGQDVALRCDPISGHVSLYWYRQALGQGPEFLTYFNYEAQQDKSGLPNDRFSAERPEGSISTLTIQRTEQRDSAMYRCASSLGTGGGYTFGSGTRLTVV.

The chain recombines TRBV27 with TRBJ2-3; no definite D call. The CDR3 has 12 residues. The germline gives CDR1 MNHEY, CDR2 SMNVEV (reference sequence). With 5 bases removed from V and 7 bases from J, the gap between germline ends came to 10 bases. This CDR3 is CASSLSGYTQYF. The CDR3 nucleotides read TGTGCCAGCAGTCTTTCGGGTTATACGCAGTATTTT.

The genes are TRBV15 and TRBJ1-5; no definite D call. CDR3 size: 15 residues. V lost 0 bases to trimming and J lost 2 bases, with 8 bases between them. CDR1 is LNHNV and CDR2 is YYDKDF in the germline V gene (reference sequence). CDR3 amino acids: CATSRDYRGNQPQHF. In DNA, the CDR3 is TGTGCCACCAGCAGAGATTACCGGGGCAATCAGCCCCAGCATTTT.

This clone appeared a single time. The gene calls are TRBV5-1 and TRBJ2-5, with a weak D call TRBD1 (6 bases). CDR1 and CDR2 (germline): SGHRS, YFSETQ. The CDR3 consists of 14 residues. V dropped 3 bases and J dropped 1 base, with 10 bases sitting between them. In DNA, the CDR3 is TGCGCCAGCAGCTGGTGGACAGCCCAAGAGACCCAGTACTTC. Translated: CASSWWTAQETQYF.

A single count supports this clone. This rearrangement joins TRBV10-1 to TRBJ1-5; 11 nucleotides align to TRBD1. Per germline, CDR1 WNHNN and CDR2 SYGVQD (reference sequence). Trimming at V came to 6 bases and at J to 5 bases, leaving 9 bases not matched to a gene. The CDR3 loop spans 16 amino acids. CDR3 in amino acids: CASRQPGQGEHQPQHF. In DNA form, the CDR3 reads TGCGCCAGCAGACAACCGGGACAGGGGGAACATCAGCCCCAGCATTTT.

The gene calls are TRBV5-4 and TRBJ2-2; D is perhaps TRBD1 (5 bases). The CDR3 sequence is 13 residues long. Germline assignment: CDR1 SGHNT and CDR2 YYREEE (reference sequence). V lost 5 bases to trimming and J lost 3 bases, with 8 bases between them. CDR3 in amino acids: CASRSRDTGELFF. Here the CDR3 DNA reads TGTGCCAGCAGATCCAGGGACACCGGGGAGCTGTTTTTT.

The V and J genes are TRBV10-3 and TRBJ1-2; 9 nucleotides align to TRBD1. The germline V gene encodes CDR1 ENHRY and CDR2 SYGVKD. The CDR3 is 13 residues long. V was pared by 5 bases and J by 4 bases, with 2 bases of the junction left unmatched. The CDR3 is CAISTGGSYGYTF. The CDR3 bases are TGTGCCATCAGTACAGGGGGCAGCTATGGCTACACCTTC.

This sequence joins TRBV23-1 and TRBJ1-1; TRBD1 aligns across 7 bases. TRBV23-1 is an open reading frame whose function is uncertain. The ends lost 0 bases at V and 7 bases at J; junction bases unmatched: 17. The CDR3 loop spans 18 amino acids. CDR3 nucleotides: TGCGCCAGCAGTCAATCGAAGACAGGGCAAGAGTCGAAGGGTGAAGCTTTCTTT. Its translation is CASSQSKTGQESKGEAFF.